This entry is about one T cell receptor beta chain. This sample stems from a study of T cell responses to AZD1222 COVID-19 vaccine. Using immunoSEQ multiplex PCR, the repertoire was profiled, and TCRdb retains in-frame clones only, with some absent. This table has approximately 150,000 clones, roughly 91% appearing once. CDR1 and CDR2 from the germline V gene are SNHLY and FYNNEI. This CDR3 contains 14 residues. The germline V and J ends were trimmed by 7 bases and 1 base, with 13 bases remaining between them. This sample comprised peripheral blood, obtained 28 days after the second AZD1222 dose. This clonotype was obtained from an adult who received the AZD1222 COVID-19 vaccine. This chain connects TRBV2 to TRBJ1-1, with a tentative D call TRBD1 (6 bases). DNA of the CDR3: TGTGCCAGCAAGGAGGGGGGAGGGAACACTGAAGCTTTCTTT. It is translated as CASKEGGGNTEAFF.